This paragraph reports one TCR beta chain. The sample's time point: newly diagnosed GD, antithyroid drugs for less than 3 months. Researchers made the TCR library from RNA that was extracted from PBMCs. One endocrinology department in Xi'an, China, was where patients came from. These data are taken from a study of regulatory T cells in long-lasting Graves disease. In building TCR beta libraries, iRepertoire HTBI primers were used together with Arm-PCR of CDR3 regions. TCRdb used MiXCR to reprocess the multiplex PCR reads, holding one entry per CDR3 protein. The sample records about 500,000 distinct CDR3 sequences, more than 10% being singletons. These data were also reused for a study on T cells in Graves' hyperthyroidism and ophthalmopathy.

This sample comprised peripheral blood mononuclear cells (PBMCs), obtained at new diagnosis, from a patient treated with antithyroid drugs. The origin of this receptor is a woman aged 30 to 39 with Graves disease.

CDR3 in amino acids: CAWSTGPEAFF. Here the CDR3 DNA reads TGTGCCTGGAGTACCGGGCCTGAAGCTTTCTTT. The chain joins TRBV30 to TRBJ1-1; D uncertain. Germline assignment: CDR1 GTSNPN and CDR2 SVGIG (reference sequence). The ends were cut back, 2 bases at V and 6 bases at J, with 7 bases in the middle. This CDR3 has 11 residues. The complete variable domain, with remaining parts taken from reference TRBV30 and TRBJ1-1, reads SQTIHQWPATLVQPVGSPLSLECTVEGTSNPNLYWYRQAAGRGLQLLFYSVGIGQISSEVPQNLSASRPQDRQFILSSKKLLLSDSGFYLCAWSTGPEAFFGQGTRLTVV.